This is a list of T cell receptor beta chains from one sample in a study. TCRdb redid the calling of the RT-PCR reads with MiXCR, one entry per CDR3 protein. The sample shows approximately 720,000 distinct CDR3 sequences, approximately 15% of them seen only once. The sequenced sample was memory CD4+ T cells from blood. The receptor set was obtained from a female donor in good health, serving as a healthy control. Both conserved end residues are part of each CDR3. D genes are given only for firm matches. Size is stated for part of the rows, as once, few or many counts, or as a class when the clone is expanded.

size	V	J	D	CDR3	DNA
-	TRBV6-5	TRBJ2-3	-	CASSYERGDTQYF	TGTGCCAGCAGTTACGAACGAGGAGATACGCAGTATTTT
few	TRBV7-2	TRBJ1-6	-	CASSPSTQPPMGLYNSPLHF	TGTGCCAGCAGCCCGAGTACCCAACCCCCTATGGGCCTCTATAATTCACCCCTCCACTTT
few	TRBV7-2	TRBJ1-1	TRBD1	CASSLARTGGFMSIAFF	TGTGCCAGCAGCTTAGCGAGGACAGGGGGCTTTATGAGTATCGCTTTCTTT
-	TRBV14	TRBJ2-7	-	CASSPRLQGSEQYF	TGTGCCAGCAGCCCGAGACTTCAGGGTTCCGAGCAGTACTTC
few	TRBV27	TRBJ1-1	-	CASSSGALKDREAFF	TGTGCCAGCTCCTCAGGGGCCCTTAAAGATCGGGAAGCTTTCTTT
-	TRBV3-2	TRBJ1-2	-	CASSQGEGPNYGYTF	TGTGCCAGCAGCCAAGGAGAGGGCCCGAACTATGGCTACACCTTC
few	TRBV5-5	TRBJ2-1	-	CASSLQYSSYNEQFF	TGTGCCAGCAGCTTGCAGTATTCATCCTACAATGAGCAGTTCTTC
many	TRBV4-2	TRBJ1-1	TRBD1	CASSNTGGTGNTEAFF	TGTGCCAGCAGCAATACAGGGGGCACGGGGAACACTGAAGCTTTCTTT
few	TRBV4-3	TRBJ1-6	-	CASSLMFGRSYNSPLHF	TGCGCCAGCAGCCTCATGTTCGGGCGCTCCTATAATTCACCCCTCCACTTT
few	TRBV20-1	TRBJ2-1	TRBD2	CSAESLTSGETSYNEQFF	TGCAGTGCTGAATCTTTGACTAGCGGGGAGACATCCTACAATGAGCAGTTCTTC
-	TRBV7-2	TRBJ2-1	-	CAISSGGPEQFF	TGTGCCATTTCGAGCGGTGGTCCCGAGCAGTTCTTC
many	TRBV7-3	TRBJ2-7	TRBD2	CASSLLGGRAPGDEQYF	TGTGCCAGCAGCTTATTGGGTGGGAGGGCCCCTGGCGACGAGCAGTACTTC
few	TRBV5-5	TRBJ1-2	-	CASSLVAGDGYGYTF	TGTGCCAGCAGCTTGGTGGCAGGGGATGGCTATGGCTACACCTTC